Shown below are 30 T cell receptor beta chains from a single sample sequenced in a study of immune cell composition in non-small cell lung cancer (dated by TCRdb to about 2017). To prepare the library, the immunoSEQ multiplex PCR assay was applied. Sourced from immuneACCESS, this table was stored by TCRdb with only in-frame sequences that have V and J called. A share of the clones is absent; for the studies checked, an unresolved V gene accounts for under half, and the remainder has no known explanation. The sample table shows a few thousand clones, and over 65% are seen once. The leading ten clones occupy approximately 26% of the sample. Normal lung samples were non-adjacent lung tissue taken as far from the tumour as possible, at least 3 cm away, from the same patient. The sample was non-adjacent lung tissue. Receptor source: a human donor with non-small cell lung cancer.

The chain links TRBV28 to TRBJ1-1; TRBD1 matches at 10 bases. V shed 3 bases and J 8 bases; nucleotides not matched to a gene: 6. The germline CDR1 and CDR2 sequences are MDHEN and SYDVKM. The CDR3 has 14 residues. The CDR3 region has the DNA TGTGCCAGCAGTTTTGGGACAGGGGATTTCGAAGCTTTCTTT. This encodes CASSFGTGDFEAFF.

The chain has TRBV6-5 and TRBJ1-2, with TRBD1 matching over 8 bases. Trimming at V came to 2 bases and at J to 1 base, leaving 3 bases not matched to a gene. The CDR3 is 15 amino acids. The V gene's germline CDR1 is MNHEY and CDR2 SVGAGI. CDR3 coding DNA: TGTGCCAGCAGTTACCAAGGGACAGGTAACTATGGCTACACCTTC. It translates to CASSYQGTGNYGYTF.

The chain couples TRBV13 to TRBJ2-2; weak D call: TRBD2 (6 bases). Germline CDR1 and CDR2: PRHDT and FYEKMQ (reference sequence). The CDR3 runs to 13 residues. CDR3 residues: CAMGLGRTGELFF. The CDR3 DNA reads as TGTGCTATGGGGCTCGGGAGAACCGGGGAGCTGTTTTTT. Full variable domain (rest looked up from reference TRBV13 and TRBJ2-2): AAGVIQSPRHLIKEKRETATLKCYPIPRHDTVYWYQQGPGQDPQFLISFYEKMQSDKGSIPDRFSAQQFSDYHSELNMSSLELGDSALYFCAMGLGRTGELFFGEGSRLTVL.

In nucleotides, the CDR3 is TGTGCCAGCAGCCTAGCGGGGGAGGGTAACTATGGCTACACCTTC. Translating gives CASSLAGEGNYGYTF. V is TRBV5-6 and J is TRBJ1-2, with D tentatively TRBD1 (5 bases). The CDR3 extends over 15 amino acids. V dropped 4 bases and J dropped 1 base, with 14 bases sitting between them. Germline CDR1 SGHDT, CDR2 YYEEEE.

This clone was seen only a few times. V usage is TRBV19 and J usage is TRBJ1-1, with D possibly matching TRBD1 (5 bases). The CDR3 consists of 12 residues. The V end was cut by 8 bases, the J end by 8 bases, with 15 bases between. Germline V gene sequence: CDR1 LNHDA, CDR2 SQIVND (reference sequence). CDR3 nucleotides: TGTGCCAGTCACCGGGACTATGAAGAAGCTTTCTTT. Translating gives CASHRDYEEAFF. The full variable domain, with the rest looked up from reference TRBV19 and TRBJ1-1, is DGGITQSPKYLFRKEGQNVTLSCEQNLNHDAMYWYRQDPGQGLRLIYYSQIVNDFQKGDIAEGYSVSREKKESFPLTVTSAQKNPTAFYLCASHRDYEEAFFGQGTRLTVV.

V is TRBV6-6 and J is TRBJ2-3, with TRBD1 identical over 9 bases. CDR3 length equals 14 residues. The germline V gene has CDR1 MNHNY and CDR2 SVGAGI (reference sequence). Trimming took 7 bases from V and 7 from J; bases not matched to a gene: 9. The CDR3 nucleotides are TGTGCCAGCATCCAAGGGGACAGGGTAAATACGCAGTATTTT. Protein product: CASIQGDRVNTQYF.

The chain links TRBV9 to TRBJ1-2; D not certain. The germline V gene has CDR1 SGDLS and CDR2 YYNGEE. This CDR3 has 14 residues. The V and J ends lost 0 bases and 2 bases respectively, with 8 bases between them. CDR3 sequence: CASSVGEENYGYTF. The CDR3 bases are TGTGCCAGCAGCGTAGGCGAGGAGAACTATGGCTACACCTTC.

The V and J genes are TRBV7-8 and TRBJ2-1, with 11 bases lining up with TRBD2. The V gene's germline CDR1 is SGHVS and CDR2 FQNEAQ. V was clipped by 0 bases and J by 6 bases; unmatched bases: 4. The CDR3 length is 16 residues. CDR3 sequence: CASSLALLAGVNEQFF. The CDR3 nucleotides are TGTGCCAGCAGCTTAGCGCTACTAGCGGGGGTCAATGAGCAGTTCTTC.

CDR3 nucleotide sequence: TGTGCCAGCAGTGTAACAGGGGCGGACTCCTACGAGCAGTACTTC. Residues: CASSVTGADSYEQYF. The chain recombines TRBV2 with TRBJ2-7, with 7 bases aligning to TRBD1. Germline trimming cut 4 bases from V and 0 bases from J; bases unmatched to any gene: 6. Germline lookup yields CDR1 SNHLY and CDR2 FYNNEI. The CDR3 loop spans 15 amino acids.

The chain is built from TRBV5-5 and TRBJ2-7, with 12 bases aligning to TRBD2. The CDR3 extends over 15 amino acids. The germline V gene has CDR1 SGHKS and CDR2 YYEKEE (reference sequence). V lost 3 bases to trimming and J lost 3 bases; unmatched junction nucleotides: 4. The CDR3 DNA is TGTGCCAGCAGCTCTGGGACTAGCGGGCTCTACGAGCAGTACTTC. As protein: CASSSGTSGLYEQYF.

The V call is TRBV6-5, the J call TRBJ1-2; D gene ambiguous. Germline V gene data show CDR1 as MNHEY and CDR2 as SVGAGI. V was clipped by 6 bases and J by 7 bases, with 12 bases between them. This CDR3 region has 12 residues. DNA for the CDR3: TGTGCCAGCAGAGTAAACAATATTGGCTACACCTTC. Translating it yields CASRVNNIGYTF.

This clone was observed once. The chain combines TRBV6-5 with TRBJ2-3; D is undetermined. Germline lookup yields CDR1 MNHEY and CDR2 SVGAGI. The CDR3 runs 15 residues. V was shortened by 6 bases and J by 2 bases, with 15 bases between the two germline ends. Written as DNA, the CDR3 is TGTGCCAGCAGAAGAGACTCGCTTAACACAGATACGCAGTATTTT. Protein product: CASRRDSLNTDTQYF.

The chain recombines TRBV27 with TRBJ2-5; 9 bases align to TRBD1. CDR3 length: 14 residues. With V trimmed by 5 bases and J by 7 bases, 8 bases remained unmatched. Germline V gene sequence: CDR1 MNHEY, CDR2 SMNVEV (reference sequence). CDR3 region: CASSPAGQGGTQYF. CDR3 in DNA: TGTGCCAGCAGTCCAGCGGGACAGGGTGGGACCCAGTACTTC.

V usage is TRBV19 and J usage is TRBJ2-3; 8 bases match TRBD1. There are 15 residues in the CDR3. Germline loops: CDR1 LNHDA, CDR2 SQIVND (reference sequence). With 5 bases clipped from V and 2 bases from J, the junction kept 6 bases outside the gene matches. CDR3 loop: CASSLQTGATDTQYF. The CDR3, as DNA: TGTGCCAGTAGTCTTCAGACAGGGGCCACAGATACGCAGTATTTT. Together with reference TRBV19 and TRBJ2-3, the CDR3 gives the full variable domain: DGGITQSPKYLFRKEGQNVTLSCEQNLNHDAMYWYRQDPGQGLRLIYYSQIVNDFQKGDIAEGYSVSREKKESFPLTVTSAQKNPTAFYLCASSLQTGATDTQYFGPGTRLTVL.

The V call is TRBV7-8, the J call TRBJ2-7; TRBD2 matches 11 bases. V lost 1 base, J lost 7 bases, and 9 bases stayed unmatched. Germline values: CDR1 SGHVS, CDR2 FQNEAQ. The CDR3 runs 16 residues. This chain's CDR3 is CASSLEASGGQSEQYF. In nucleotides, the CDR3 is TGTGCCAGCAGCTTAGAGGCTAGCGGGGGGCAGAGTGAGCAGTACTTC.

This chain connects TRBV27 to TRBJ2-3; tentative D call: TRBD2 (6 bases). V lost 5 bases and J 0 bases, leaving 18 bases between the germline ends. The germline V gene has CDR1 MNHEY and CDR2 SMNVEV (reference sequence). The CDR3 runs to 17 residues. CDR3 coding DNA: TGTGCCAGCAGTACGGAGAGGTGGCGGGGCAGCACAGATACGCAGTATTTT. Translated, it gives CASSTERWRGSTDTQYF.

The chain combines TRBV7-2 with TRBJ2-3; D uncertain. The CDR3 totals 11 residues. Germline assignment: CDR1 SGHTA and CDR2 FQGNSA. V gave up 4 bases and J gave up 6 bases, with 5 bases separating them. CDR3 in amino acids: CASSWLDTQYF. In nucleotides, the CDR3 is TGTGCCAGCAGCTGGCTTGATACGCAGTATTTT.

This clone was counted a few times. V gene TRBV6-5 combines with J gene TRBJ2-7; D possibly corresponds to TRBD1 (6 bases). Germline lookup yields CDR1 MNHEY and CDR2 SVGAGI. V was shortened by 2 bases and J by 2 bases, with 10 bases between the two germline ends. This CDR3 is 14 amino acids long. CDR3 nucleotides: TGTGCCAGCAGTTACGACAGGAGCCCCTACGAGCAGTACTTC. Amino acid sequence: CASSYDRSPYEQYF.

This rearrangement joins TRBV30 to TRBJ2-7; D is possibly TRBD1 (5 bases). This CDR3 spans 14 amino acids. The germline gives CDR1 GTSNPN, CDR2 SVGIG (reference sequence). Trimming cost V 1 base and J 3 bases, with 13 bases left between them. CDR3 amino acids: CAWSGTMTFYEQYF. The CDR3 nucleotides read TGTGCCTGGAGTGGGACAATGACCTTCTACGAGCAGTACTTC.

V is TRBV7-9 and J is TRBJ1-6, with a weak D call TRBD1 (6 bases). Per the germline V gene, CDR1 is SEHNR and CDR2 is FQNEAQ (reference sequence). CDR3 length equals 15 residues. Trimming left V 5 bases short and J 8 bases short, with 16 bases between. The CDR3 nucleotides read TGTGCCAGCAGCCAAGAGGACAGATCGGATTCACCCCTCCACTTT. Translating gives CASSQEDRSDSPLHF.

The chain links TRBV7-9 to TRBJ2-2, with 11 bases matching TRBD2. The CDR3 runs 16 residues. Germline CDR1 and CDR2: SEHNR and FQNEAQ (reference sequence). Trimming took 3 bases from V and 2 from J; bases not matched to a gene: 2. CDR3 sequence reads: CASSFGTSGNTGELFF. The CDR3 DNA sequence: TGTGCCAGCAGCTTCGGGACTAGCGGAAACACCGGGGAGCTGTTTTTT. Supplemented by reference TRBV7-9 and TRBJ2-2, the full variable domain reads DTGVSQNPRHKITKRGQNVTFRCDPISEHNRLYWYRQTLGQGPEFLTYFQNEAQLEKSRLLSDRFSAERPKGSFSTLEIQRTEQGDSAMYLCASSFGTSGNTGELFFGEGSRLTVL.

V and J are TRBV2 and TRBJ1-1, with a possible D match to TRBD1 (5 bases). The ends were cut back, 5 bases at V and 7 bases at J, with 23 bases in the middle. Germline lookup yields CDR1 SNHLY and CDR2 FYNNEI. The length of the CDR3 is 16 residues. CDR3 region: CASSIFGGAQPREAFF. CDR3 DNA: TGTGCCAGCAGTATCTTTGGAGGGGCACAACCCCGTGAAGCTTTCTTT.

V is TRBV7-2 and J is TRBJ2-1; weak D call: TRBD2 (7 bases). V was cut by 1 base and J by 7 bases, with 14 bases left in between. Germline lookup yields CDR1 SGHTA and CDR2 FQGNSA. The CDR3 covers 15 residues. The CDR3 is CASSLVGGAQNEQFF. For the CDR3, the DNA is TGTGCCAGCAGCTTAGTGGGGGGGGCCCAAAATGAGCAGTTCTTC.

This clone was found a few times. The chain combines TRBV11-2 with TRBJ1-6; D unresolved. Trimming left V 2 bases short and J 4 bases short, with 9 bases between. Germline V lookup: CDR1 SGHAT, CDR2 FQNNGV. The CDR3 covers 15 residues. CDR3 protein: CASSLSPVYNSPLHF. The DNA of the CDR3 is TGTGCCAGCAGCTTAAGCCCCGTTTATAATTCACCCCTCCACTTT.

This clone was found a few times. The chain recombines TRBV18 with TRBJ1-1, with D possibly TRBD1 on 6 matching bases. Germline CDR1 reads KGHSH; CDR2 reads LQKENI. The CDR3 loop spans 13 amino acids. The germline V and J ends were trimmed by 5 bases and 7 bases, with 14 bases remaining between them. The CDR3 region is CASSADSVIEAFF. The CDR3 DNA sequence: TGTGCCAGCTCAGCGGACAGCGTTATTGAAGCTTTCTTT.

The V call is TRBV13, the J call TRBJ2-5, with 10 bases that match TRBD2. Germline V lookup: CDR1 PRHDT, CDR2 FYEKMQ (reference sequence). The J segment lost 2 bases and the V segment lost 5 bases, leaving 8 bases of the junction unmatched. The CDR3 contains 16 residues. CDR3 sequence: CASSPNEREGQETQYF. Written as DNA, the CDR3 is TGTGCCAGCAGCCCCAATGAGCGGGAGGGACAAGAGACCCAGTACTTC.

The chain links TRBV6-1 to TRBJ1-1; D gene ambiguous. The CDR3 totals 13 residues. Trimming stripped 5 bases from V and 3 bases from J, with 10 bases between. Germline lookup yields CDR1 MNHNS and CDR2 SASEGT. CDR3 DNA sequence: TGTGCCAGCAGTAACAGCTTCGACACTGAAGCTTTCTTT. Protein: CASSNSFDTEAFF.

CDR3 sequence reads: CAWMLAGPSGANVLTF. The CDR3 DNA reads TGTGCCTGGATGTTAGCGGGACCCTCTGGGGCCAACGTCCTGACTTTC. The J gene is TRBJ2-6, the V gene TRBV30, with TRBD2 matching over 8 bases. The ends lost 4 bases at V and 0 bases at J; junction bases unmatched: 5. Germline V CDR1 and CDR2: GTSNPN, SVGIG (reference sequence). The CDR3 consists of 16 residues.

The chain uses TRBV6-6 and TRBJ2-2; TRBD1 aligns across 9 bases. Germline V gene data show CDR1 as MNHNY and CDR2 as SVGAGI (reference sequence). This CDR3 contains 16 residues. Trimming took 4 bases from V and 1 from J; bases not matched to a gene: 4. Here the CDR3 DNA reads TGTGCCAGCAGTTGGGGGACAGGGCAGAACACCGGGGAGCTGTTTTTT. Protein product: CASSWGTGQNTGELFF.

This sequence joins TRBV7-2 and TRBJ1-5, with D possibly TRBD1 on 5 matching bases. Germline assignment: CDR1 SGHTA and CDR2 FQGNSA. Trimming pared 5 bases from V and 3 bases from J, leaving 14 bases between. The CDR3 is made up of 15 amino acids. The CDR3 nucleotides read TGTGCCAGCAGCGTCATGGCAGGGTACAATCAGCCCCAGCATTTT. It encodes CASSVMAGYNQPQHF.